The table lists the clone carrying this T cell receptor beta chain with a few counts. The entry originates in a study of T-cell reconstitution after alpha-beta-depleted transplantation in children. Germline CDR1 and CDR2: GTSNPN and SVGIG (reference sequence). This CDR3 has 11 residues. V lost 5 bases, J lost 5 bases, and 9 bases lay in between. Unique molecular identifiers tagged the TCRbeta library. MiXCR, applied by TCRdb to the PCR reads, yields one record per CDR3 protein. The table records some 490,000 distinct CDR3 sequences, roughly an eighth of them present only once. This sequence joins TRBV30 and TRBJ2-5; D tentatively reads TRBD1 or TRBD2 (5 bases each). The sequences come from PBMCs from the stem cell graft donor, collected from the stem cell graft. The TCR originated in a human donor who donated a stem cell graft to a child with combined immunodeficiency. CDR3 loop: CAWSRGETQYF. The CDR3 DNA follows: TGTGCCTGGTCGAGGGGCGAGACCCAGTACTTC.